Presented here are 25 T cell receptor beta chains from one specimen sequenced in a study of cytomegalovirus exposure and HLA in healthy donors. PCR primers comprised 60 Vbeta and 13 Jbeta primers. Measured with immunoSEQ multiplex PCR; TCRdb has only the in-frame clones, and not every one. The sample records fewer than 200,000 clones, around 63% being singletons. The sequencing sample was made of PBMCs. The receptor set was obtained from a woman younger than 30 in good health and CMV-seropositive.

This clone showed up just a few times. V gene TRBV6-6 combines with J gene TRBJ2-7; TRBD2 aligns across 8 bases. With 0 bases clipped from V and 2 bases from J, the junction kept 3 bases outside the gene matches. The length of the CDR3 is 15 residues. CDR1 is MNHNY, CDR2 SVGAGI, per germline (reference sequence). Here the CDR3 reads CASSYSDSGAYEQYF. The CDR3, as DNA: TGTGCCAGCAGTTACTCGGATAGCGGGGCCTACGAGCAGTACTTC.

The chain employs TRBV7-2 and TRBJ2-2, with a weak D call TRBD2 (6 bases). Germline CDR1 and CDR2: SGHTA and FQGNSA. The CDR3 is made up of 16 amino acids. Trimming removed 5 bases from V and 2 bases from J, with 15 bases in between. Here the CDR3 DNA reads TGTGCCAGCAGCCAGACCTTACTAGCCAACACCGGGGAGCTGTTTTTT. Amino acids: CASSQTLLANTGELFF.

V usage is TRBV4-2 and J usage is TRBJ1-5, with D maybe TRBD1 (6 bases). V lost 0 bases and J lost 2, with 20 bases in between. Per germline, CDR1 LGHNA and CDR2 YNFKEQ. CDR3 size: 19 residues. The CDR3 coding sequence is TGTGCCAGCAGCCAAGATAGGGGTCTAGGGGGAGTGGGCAATCAGCCCCAGCATTTT. Translated, it gives CASSQDRGLGGVGNQPQHF.

V and J are TRBV9 and TRBJ1-6; D remains ambiguous. The ends were cut back, 4 bases at V and 3 bases at J, with 17 bases in the middle. Germline V gene lookup returns CDR1 SGDLS and CDR2 YYNGEE. The CDR3 covers 17 residues. CDR3 in DNA: TGTGCCAGCAGCCCCTCCCCTGAGGAGATCTATAATTCACCCCTCCACTTT. This encodes CASSPSPEEIYNSPLHF.

The chain recombines TRBV18 with TRBJ1-3; D not certain. The CDR3 runs 17 residues. Germline-derived CDR1 and CDR2 are KGHSH and LQKENI. V shed 2 bases and J shed 0 bases, with 14 bases lying between them. The CDR3 nucleotides read TGTGCCAGCTCACCATCGTCGGGTTCCTTCTCTGGAAACACCATATATTTT. Encoded protein: CASSPSSGSFSGNTIYF.

V and J are TRBV5-6 and TRBJ2-7, with 8 bases aligning to TRBD1. Germline CDR1 reads SGHDT; CDR2 reads YYEEEE. The CDR3 loop spans 14 amino acids. V dropped 0 bases and J dropped 2; count of bases not matched to a gene: 1. The CDR3: CASSLVDRAYEQYF. CDR3 DNA: TGTGCCAGCAGCTTGGTGGACAGGGCCTACGAGCAGTACTTC.

V usage is TRBV2 and J usage is TRBJ2-7; D possibly corresponds to TRBD1 (6 bases). Germline assignment: CDR1 SNHLY and CDR2 FYNNEI. This CDR3 region has 10 residues. V was clipped by 9 bases and J by 6 bases, with 9 bases between them. The CDR3 spells CARRGSEQYF. The CDR3, as DNA: TGTGCCAGGAGGGGGTCCGAGCAGTACTTC.

The J gene is TRBJ2-5, the V gene TRBV2, with D tentatively TRBD1 (6 bases). The V and J ends lost 8 bases and 3 bases respectively, with 13 bases between them. Looked up from germline, CDR1 is SNHLY and CDR2 is FYNNEI. There are 13 residues in the CDR3. CDR3 nucleotides: TGTGCCAGCCAAACAGGGCTGGAAGAGACCCAGTACTTC. This encodes CASQTGLEETQYF.

The gene calls are TRBV7-3 and TRBJ2-5; tentative D call: TRBD2 (5 bases). The CDR3 runs 14 residues. Looked up from germline, CDR1 is SGHTA and CDR2 is FQGTGA. Trimming cost V 1 base and J 5 bases, with 11 bases left between them. The CDR3 is CASSLNSGWETQYF. The CDR3 DNA is TGTGCCAGCAGCTTAAATTCGGGGTGGGAGACCCAGTACTTC.

V and J are TRBV23-1 and TRBJ2-7, with 11 bases aligning to TRBD2. TRBV23-1 is an ORF; its function is uncertain. Unmatched junction bases numbered 3, after V lost 0 bases and J lost 2 bases. This CDR3 is 16 amino acids long. The CDR3 region has the DNA TGCGCCAGCAGTCAATCGACTAGCGGGACTCCCTACGAGCAGTACTTC. This gives the protein CASSQSTSGTPYEQYF.

The rearrangement uses TRBV7-2 and TRBJ2-3; D is uncertain. The germline V and J ends were trimmed by 5 bases and 5 bases, with 11 bases remaining between them. CDR3 size: 13 residues. From germline, CDR1 is SGHTA and CDR2 FQGNSA. The CDR3 coding sequence is TGTGCCAGCAGCCCCGGTTTCAAAGATACGCAGTATTTT. Its translation is CASSPGFKDTQYF.

This rearrangement joins TRBV9 to TRBJ1-2, with D maybe TRBD1 (6 bases). The length of the CDR3 is 16 residues. Trimming took 4 bases from V and 5 from J, leaving 21 bases between them. Germline V CDR1 and CDR2: SGDLS, YYNGEE. The DNA of the CDR3 is TGTGCCAGCAGCACCCAAGGGGGGGGAGCCGGATATGGCTACACCTTC. Translating it yields CASSTQGGGAGYGYTF.

The rearrangement uses TRBV7-6 and TRBJ2-3; 9 bases are shared with TRBD2. This CDR3 region has 16 residues. The germline gives CDR1 SGHVS, CDR2 FNYEAQ. Trimming took 8 bases from V and 1 from J; bases not matched to a gene: 10. The CDR3 spells CASRSGVAGGTDTQYF. CDR3 in DNA: TGTGCCAGCCGATCTGGGGTAGCGGGGGGCACAGATACGCAGTATTTT.

V usage is TRBV28 and J usage is TRBJ2-7, with 10 bases aligning to TRBD2. With 7 bases clipped from V and 4 bases from J, the junction kept 10 bases outside the gene matches. Germline CDR1 reads MDHEN; CDR2 reads SYDVKM. CDR3 size: 15 residues. The CDR3 protein is CASIKGAGGPYEQYF. CDR3 DNA: TGTGCCAGCATCAAGGGAGCGGGAGGGCCTTACGAGCAGTACTTC.

The chain joins TRBV19 to TRBJ1-3, with D uncertain. This CDR3 comprises 16 residues. Deletions cut 5 bases from V and 0 bases from J, with 14 bases between. Per the germline V gene, CDR1 is LNHDA and CDR2 is SQIVND (reference sequence). This chain's CDR3 is CASSATQVLSGNTIYF. The CDR3 DNA follows: TGTGCCAGTAGTGCGACGCAGGTACTCTCTGGAAACACCATATATTTT. The whole variable domain, filled in from reference TRBV19 and TRBJ1-3, reads DGGITQSPKYLFRKEGQNVTLSCEQNLNHDAMYWYRQDPGQGLRLIYYSQIVNDFQKGDIAEGYSVSREKKESFPLTVTSAQKNPTAFYLCASSATQVLSGNTIYFGEGSWLTVV.

The genes are TRBV9 and TRBJ2-1, with D possibly being TRBD2 (5 bases). Deletions cut 2 bases from V and 6 bases from J, with 15 bases between. Germline values: CDR1 SGDLS, CDR2 YYNGEE. This CDR3 has 15 residues. In nucleotides, the CDR3 is TGTGCCAGCAGCGTTTCTTTCTTCGAGGGCAATGAGCAGTTCTTC. This codes for CASSVSFFEGNEQFF.

The chain couples TRBV2 to TRBJ1-1; 7 bases are shared with TRBD1. Looked up from germline, CDR1 is SNHLY and CDR2 is FYNNEI. CDR3 length equals 14 residues. The V and J ends lost 6 bases and 4 bases, in that order; junction bases with no gene match: 8. DNA of the CDR3: TGTGCCAGCAGACGACAGGGCGGAAGCACTGAAGCTTTCTTT. This translates into CASRRQGGSTEAFF.

Concerning this clone: The sample holds other DNA sequences that translate to the same CDR3. This chain connects TRBV27 to TRBJ1-5; D not resolved. The CDR3 consists of 15 residues. Germline V CDR1 and CDR2: MNHEY, SMNVEV (reference sequence). Trimming removed 0 bases from V and 1 base from J, with 7 bases in between. Written as DNA, the CDR3 is TGTGCCAGCAGTTTATCTGGGAGGAGCAATCAGCCCCAGCATTTT. Its translation: CASSLSGRSNQPQHF.

CDR3 coding DNA: TGTGCCAGCAGCTTAGGAGCGGAATCCTACAATGAGCAGTTCTTC. It is translated as CASSLGAESYNEQFF. The genes are TRBV11-2 and TRBJ2-1, with D possibly TRBD2 on 5 matching bases. The CDR3 consists of 15 residues. The V end was cut by 1 base, the J end by 1 base, with 8 bases between. Germline V gives CDR1 SGHAT, CDR2 FQNNGV.

This clone was observed a handful of times. CDR3 sequence reads: CASSRPGDRPYGYTF. In DNA, the CDR3 is TGTGCCAGCAGCCGTCCCGGGGACAGACCCTATGGCTACACCTTC. The gene calls are TRBV6-5 and TRBJ1-2, with 7 bases lining up with TRBD1. Trimming cost V 6 bases and J 4 bases; bases outside gene matches: 11. This CDR3 has 15 residues. Per germline, CDR1 MNHEY and CDR2 SVGAGI.

This clone was observed a single time. The chain is built from TRBV6-5 and TRBJ2-5; 10 nucleotides align to TRBD1. V dropped 7 bases and J dropped 5; count of bases not matched to a gene: 10. The V gene's germline CDR1 is MNHEY and CDR2 SVGAGI. The CDR3 is 15 amino acids. Here the CDR3 DNA reads TGTGCCAGCACCCTATTCCGGGACAGGGGCGAGACCCAGTACTTC. Translated, it gives CASTLFRDRGETQYF.

The chain carries TRBV28 and TRBJ1-2, with TRBD1 matching over 7 bases. V lost 10 bases and J lost 6; bases outside the gene matches: 8. This CDR3 region has 12 residues. Germline CDR1 is MDHEN and CDR2 is SYDVKM. The CDR3 DNA follows: TGTGCCATCCCACAGGGGATGCATGGCTACACCTTC. It codes for CAIPQGMHGYTF.

This clone was found a few times. V and J are TRBV23-1 and TRBJ1-5; 7 nucleotides match TRBD1. TRBV23-1 is classed as an ORF, of uncertain function. V gave up 2 bases and J gave up 2 bases; unmatched junction bases: 15. The CDR3 contains 19 residues. CDR3 coding DNA: TGCGCCAGCAGTCAAAGGTTCCTCCAGGGGGTAGAGGGCAATCAGCCCCAGCATTTT. It encodes CASSQRFLQGVEGNQPQHF.

DNA for the CDR3: TGTGCCAGTAATTTTAACAGGGAGAGAACTGAAGCTTTCTTT. Encoded protein: CASNFNRERTEAFF. V gene TRBV19 combines with J gene TRBJ1-1, with D tentatively TRBD1 (6 bases). This CDR3 comprises 14 residues. V lost 7 bases to trimming and J lost 5 bases, with 17 bases between them. Germline-derived CDR1 and CDR2 are LNHDA and SQIVND (reference sequence).

The chain is built from TRBV6-5 and TRBJ2-7, with D perhaps matching TRBD1 (5 bases). V was trimmed by 0 bases and J by 3 bases, leaving 9 bases between them. The CDR3 has 14 residues. Germline CDR1 and CDR2: MNHEY and SVGAGI. The CDR3, as DNA: TGTGCCAGCAGTTACTCGGGGCGGAACTACGAGCAGTACTTC. Its protein is CASSYSGRNYEQYF.